These T cell receptor beta chains were read from a single sample in a study of cytomegalovirus exposure and HLA in healthy donors. Method: immunoSEQ multiplex PCR; TCRdb's copy keeps in-frame clones and lacks some. This repertoire shows about 77,000 clones, around 76% found once; its top ten account for around 1.5%. Source material: PBMCs. The receptors shown here come from a man in his forties or fifties in good health and CMV-seronegative. Each CDR3 is given with its conserved first and last residue. Fields, in order: V gene, D gene, CDR3 length, J gene, clone size, CDR3 DNA, CDR3 protein. The D gene is left open where the match is weak. The size field is filled for only some rows; it gives once, few, many or a size class.

v_call: TRBV19
d_call: NA
cdr3_length: 13
j_call: TRBJ1-1
clone_size: NA
cdr3_nt: TGTGCCAGTACAGACAGTTCGGTGACTGAAGCTTTCTTT
cdr3_aa: CASTDSSVTEAFF

v_call: TRBV6-5
d_call: NA
cdr3_length: 14
j_call: TRBJ1-5
clone_size: NA
cdr3_nt: TGTGCCAGCAGCCCTCCAGGGGTAGGTCAGCCCCAGCATTTT
cdr3_aa: CASSPPGVGQPQHF

v_call: TRBV2
d_call: NA
cdr3_length: 13
j_call: TRBJ2-1
clone_size: few
cdr3_nt: TGTGCCTCTAACAGGGACTCCTACAATGAGCAGTTCTTC
cdr3_aa: CASNRDSYNEQFF

v_call: TRBV11-2
d_call: NA
cdr3_length: 17
j_call: TRBJ2-5
clone_size: NA
cdr3_nt: TGTGCCAGCAGCTTTTCGGCGGCAAGCGGAGCCCAGCGGACCCAGTACTTC
cdr3_aa: CASSFSAASGAQRTQYF

v_call: TRBV6-1
d_call: TRBD1
cdr3_length: 16
j_call: TRBJ1-4
clone_size: NA
cdr3_nt: TGTGCCAGCAGTGAAGCCGGGACAGGGGGCAGAGAAAAACTGTTTTTT
cdr3_aa: CASSEAGTGGREKLFF

v_call: TRBV25-1
d_call: NA
cdr3_length: 13
j_call: TRBJ2-7
clone_size: medium-sized
cdr3_nt: TGTGCCAGCAGCGTTGGCGGGTACTACGAGCAGTACTTC
cdr3_aa: CASSVGGYYEQYF

v_call: TRBV6-5
d_call: TRBD2
cdr3_length: 14
j_call: TRBJ2-3
clone_size: NA
cdr3_nt: TGTGCCAGCAGTTGGGGGACTAGTACAGATACGCAGTATTTT
cdr3_aa: CASSWGTSTDTQYF

v_call: TRBV11-2
d_call: TRBD1
cdr3_length: 15
j_call: TRBJ2-7
clone_size: NA
cdr3_nt: TGTGCCAGCAGCGCTGGACAGGGGGATCCCTACGAGCAGTACTTC
cdr3_aa: CASSAGQGDPYEQYF

v_call: TRBV9
d_call: NA
cdr3_length: 16
j_call: TRBJ1-1
clone_size: NA
cdr3_nt: TGTGCCAGCAGCGTAGGACGGGTCTGGATGAACACTGAAGCTTTCTTT
cdr3_aa: CASSVGRVWMNTEAFF

v_call: TRBV14
d_call: TRBD2
cdr3_length: 15
j_call: TRBJ2-7
clone_size: NA
cdr3_nt: TGTGCCAGCAGCCAAGTCGGAAGCGGGGCGGTTGAGCAGTACTTC
cdr3_aa: CASSQVGSGAVEQYF

v_call: TRBV14
d_call: NA
cdr3_length: 14
j_call: TRBJ2-3
clone_size: NA
cdr3_nt: TGTGCCAGCAGCCTCGGAGAGGGCACAGATACGCAGTATTTT
cdr3_aa: CASSLGEGTDTQYF

v_call: TRBV2
d_call: NA
cdr3_length: 13
j_call: TRBJ1-2
clone_size: few
cdr3_nt: TGTGCCAGCAGTGAAGACAGTGCCTATGGCTACACCTTC
cdr3_aa: CASSEDSAYGYTF

v_call: TRBV29-1
d_call: NA
cdr3_length: 14
j_call: TRBJ2-2
clone_size: NA
cdr3_nt: TGCAGCGTTCAGGTGGGAGGGAACACCGGGGAGCTGTTTTTT
cdr3_aa: CSVQVGGNTGELFF

v_call: TRBV15
d_call: TRBD2
cdr3_length: 15
j_call: TRBJ2-2
clone_size: few
cdr3_nt: TGTGCCACGTCTCAAAGGGAGCGGGGCACCGGGGAGCTGTTTTTT
cdr3_aa: CATSQRERGTGELFF

v_call: TRBV19
d_call: NA
cdr3_length: 16
j_call: TRBJ1-3
clone_size: few
cdr3_nt: TGTGCCAGTAGTAGGAGGACTGACCCCGCGGGAAACACCATATATTTT
cdr3_aa: CASSRRTDPAGNTIYF

v_call: TRBV5-4
d_call: NA
cdr3_length: 15
j_call: TRBJ2-3
clone_size: NA
cdr3_nt: TGTGCCAGCAGCTTTTCAAGCGTCGGCACAGATACGCAGTATTTT
cdr3_aa: CASSFSSVGTDTQYF

v_call: TRBV6-1
d_call: TRBD1
cdr3_length: 15
j_call: TRBJ2-7
clone_size: NA
cdr3_nt: TGTGCCAGCAGTGCTCAGGACAGGACAATCTCCGAGCAGTACTTC
cdr3_aa: CASSAQDRTISEQYF

v_call: TRBV21-1
d_call: NA
cdr3_length: 15
j_call: TRBJ2-3
clone_size: NA
cdr3_nt: TGTGCCAGCAGCAAGGGACTAGCGGGCACAGATACGCAGTATTTT
cdr3_aa: CASSKGLAGTDTQYF

v_call: TRBV6-4
d_call: TRBD2
cdr3_length: 15
j_call: TRBJ2-3
clone_size: NA
cdr3_nt: TGTGCCAGCAGTGACGAGGCGGGAGAGGCAGATACGCAGTATTTT
cdr3_aa: CASSDEAGEADTQYF

v_call: TRBV20-1
d_call: NA
cdr3_length: 11
j_call: TRBJ2-1
clone_size: NA
cdr3_nt: TGCAGTGCTAGAGTTGCCCCCCAACTACTCTTC
cdr3_aa: CSARVAPQLLF

v_call: TRBV5-6
d_call: TRBD2
cdr3_length: 16
j_call: TRBJ2-1
clone_size: NA
cdr3_nt: TGTGCCAGCAGCGTACCGGGACTAGCGGGAGAAAATGAGCAGTTCTTC
cdr3_aa: CASSVPGLAGENEQFF

v_call: TRBV7-8
d_call: TRBD2
cdr3_length: 14
j_call: TRBJ2-1
clone_size: NA
cdr3_nt: TGTGCCAGCAGCGAACTAGCGGGAGGCCATGAGCAGTTCTTC
cdr3_aa: CASSELAGGHEQFF

v_call: TRBV19
d_call: NA
cdr3_length: 16
j_call: TRBJ2-6
clone_size: NA
cdr3_nt: TGTGCCAGTAAGTTGGCGGGTAACGCTGGGGCCAACGTCCTGACTTTC
cdr3_aa: CASKLAGNAGANVLTF

v_call: TRBV6-5
d_call: NA
cdr3_length: 15
j_call: TRBJ2-3
clone_size: NA
cdr3_nt: TGTGCCAGCAGTTACTCGACGGGGACTCAAGATACGCAGTATTTT
cdr3_aa: CASSYSTGTQDTQYF

v_call: TRBV7-9
d_call: NA
cdr3_length: 14
j_call: TRBJ1-2
clone_size: NA
cdr3_nt: TGTGCCAGCAGCTTGGAGGGAAATTCGGATGGCTACACCTTC
cdr3_aa: CASSLEGNSDGYTF

v_call: TRBV4-2
d_call: TRBD1
cdr3_length: 16
j_call: TRBJ2-5
clone_size: once
cdr3_nt: TGTGCCAGCAGCCAAGAGGGACAGGGGGCGGAAAAGACCCAGTACTTC
cdr3_aa: CASSQEGQGAEKTQYF

v_call: TRBV7-9
d_call: TRBD2
cdr3_length: 13
j_call: TRBJ2-1
clone_size: NA
cdr3_nt: TGTGCCAGCAGCGCCGGGACTAGGGGAGTGCAGTTCTTC
cdr3_aa: CASSAGTRGVQFF